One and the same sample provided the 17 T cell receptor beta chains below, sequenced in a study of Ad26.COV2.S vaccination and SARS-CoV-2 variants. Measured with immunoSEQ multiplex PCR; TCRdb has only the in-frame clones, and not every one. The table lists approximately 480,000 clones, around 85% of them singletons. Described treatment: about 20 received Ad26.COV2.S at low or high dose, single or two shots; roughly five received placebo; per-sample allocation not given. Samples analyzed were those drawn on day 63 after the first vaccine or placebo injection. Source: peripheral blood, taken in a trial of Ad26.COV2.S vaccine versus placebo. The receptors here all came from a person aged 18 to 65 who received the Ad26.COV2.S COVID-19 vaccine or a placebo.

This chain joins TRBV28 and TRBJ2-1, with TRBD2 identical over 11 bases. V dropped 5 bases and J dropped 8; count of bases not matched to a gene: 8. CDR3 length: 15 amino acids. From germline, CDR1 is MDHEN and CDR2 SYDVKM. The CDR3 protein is CASSRRLAGPHEQFF. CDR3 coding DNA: TGTGCCAGCAGTCGGAGACTAGCGGGACCACATGAGCAGTTCTTC. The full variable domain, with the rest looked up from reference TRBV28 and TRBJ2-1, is DVKVTQSSRYLVKRTGEKVFLECVQDMDHENMFWYRQDPGLGLRLIYFSYDVKMKEKGDIPEGYSVSREKKERFSLILESASTNQTSMYLCASSRRLAGPHEQFFGPGTRLTVL.

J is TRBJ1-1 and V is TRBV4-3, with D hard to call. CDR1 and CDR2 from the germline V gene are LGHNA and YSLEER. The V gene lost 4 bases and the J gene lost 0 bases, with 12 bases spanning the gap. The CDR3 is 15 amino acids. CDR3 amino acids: CASSPHPGLNTEAFF. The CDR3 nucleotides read TGCGCCAGCAGCCCCCATCCGGGTTTGAACACTGAAGCTTTCTTT.

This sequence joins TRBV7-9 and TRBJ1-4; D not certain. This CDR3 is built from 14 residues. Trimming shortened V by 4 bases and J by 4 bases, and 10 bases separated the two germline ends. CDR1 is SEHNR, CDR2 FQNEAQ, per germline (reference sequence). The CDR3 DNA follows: TGTGCCAGCAGCTCCACCCCCCTTAATGAAAAACTGTTTTTT. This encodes CASSSTPLNEKLFF.

The CDR3 loop reads CAIEGQNSYEQYF. In nucleotides, the CDR3 is TGTGCCATCGAGGGGCAGAACTCCTACGAGCAGTACTTC. This chain uses TRBV28 with TRBJ2-7, with D perhaps given as TRBD1 or TRBD2 (5 bases each). From germline, CDR1 is MDHEN and CDR2 SYDVKM. Between the trimmed V and J ends, which lost 10 bases and 0 bases, there was a span of 13 bases. The CDR3 is 13 amino acids.

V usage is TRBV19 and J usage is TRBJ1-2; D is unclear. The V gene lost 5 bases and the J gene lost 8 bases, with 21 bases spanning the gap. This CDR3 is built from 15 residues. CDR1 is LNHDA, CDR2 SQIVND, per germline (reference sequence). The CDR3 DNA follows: TGTGCCAGTAGTCTTCCCGGGCCTTCCGTGGGGGGCTACACCTTC. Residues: CASSLPGPSVGGYTF.

The DNA of the CDR3 is TGTGCCAGCAGCCAAAGATGGGATACGCAGTATTTT. The encoded protein is CASSQRWDTQYF. The J gene is TRBJ2-3, the V gene TRBV14, with unresolved D. Trimming shortened V by 2 bases and J by 6 bases, and 6 bases separated the two germline ends. Germline V gene lookup returns CDR1 SGHDN and CDR2 FVKESK. This CDR3 has 12 amino acids. Full variable domain (missing parts from reference TRBV14 and TRBJ2-3): EAGVTQFPSHSVIEKGQTVTLRCDPISGHDNLYWYRRVMGKEIKFLLHFVKESKQDESGMPNNRFLAERTGGTYSTLKVQPAELEDSGVYFCASSQRWDTQYFGPGTRLTVL.

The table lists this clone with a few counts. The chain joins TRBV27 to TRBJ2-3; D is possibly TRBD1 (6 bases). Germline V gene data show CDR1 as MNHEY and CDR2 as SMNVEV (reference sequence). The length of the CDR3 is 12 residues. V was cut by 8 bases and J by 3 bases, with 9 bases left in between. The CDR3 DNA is TGTGCCAGCGGCAGGGGAACAGATACGCAGTATTTT. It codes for CASGRGTDTQYF.

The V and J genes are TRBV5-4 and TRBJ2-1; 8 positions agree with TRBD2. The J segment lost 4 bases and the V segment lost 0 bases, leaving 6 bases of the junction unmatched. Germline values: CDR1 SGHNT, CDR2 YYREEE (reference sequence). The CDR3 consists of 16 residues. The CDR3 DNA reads TGTGCCAGCAGCTTGGTTCGACTAGCGCAATACAATGAGCAGTTCTTC. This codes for CASSLVRLAQYNEQFF.

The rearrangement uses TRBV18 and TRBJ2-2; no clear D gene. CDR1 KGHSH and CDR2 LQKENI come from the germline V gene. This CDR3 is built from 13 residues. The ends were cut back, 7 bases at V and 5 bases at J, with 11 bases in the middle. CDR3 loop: CASFPSRTGELFF. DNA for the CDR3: TGTGCCAGCTTCCCGAGCCGGACCGGGGAGCTGTTTTTT.

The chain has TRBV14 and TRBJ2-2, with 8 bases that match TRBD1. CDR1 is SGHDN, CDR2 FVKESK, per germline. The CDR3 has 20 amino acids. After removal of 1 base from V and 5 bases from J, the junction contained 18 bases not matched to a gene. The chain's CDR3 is CASSQGPFTGGPSRTGELFF. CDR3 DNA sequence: TGTGCCAGCAGCCAAGGGCCCTTTACAGGGGGACCTTCCCGGACCGGGGAGCTGTTTTTT.

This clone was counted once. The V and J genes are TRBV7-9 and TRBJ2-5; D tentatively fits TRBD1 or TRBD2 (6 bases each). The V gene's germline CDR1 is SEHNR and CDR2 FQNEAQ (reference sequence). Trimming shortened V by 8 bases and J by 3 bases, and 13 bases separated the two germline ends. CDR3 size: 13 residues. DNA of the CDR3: TGTGCCAGCTACGAGAGGGGGGAAGAGACCCAGTACTTC. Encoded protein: CASYERGEETQYF.

The CDR3 nucleotides read TGTGCTAGTGGTTTGGACAGCTATGGCTACACCTTC. It yields the protein CASGLDSYGYTF. The chain recombines TRBV12-5 with TRBJ1-2; D is unclear. Trimming took off 1 base at V and 4 bases at J, with 4 bases between the two ends. CDR1 is LGHNT and CDR2 is FRNRAP in the germline V gene. This CDR3 has 12 amino acids.

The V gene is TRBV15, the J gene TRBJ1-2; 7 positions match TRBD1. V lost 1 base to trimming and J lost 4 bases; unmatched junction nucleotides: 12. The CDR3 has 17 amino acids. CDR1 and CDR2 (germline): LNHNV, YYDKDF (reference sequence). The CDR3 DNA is TGTGCCACCAGCAGAGTGGCCACAGGGGCTTCTCTCTATGGCTACACCTTC. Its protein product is CATSRVATGASLYGYTF.

CDR3 nucleotide sequence: TGTGCCTGGTCCCCCCTAAATCAGCCCCAGCATTTT. It is translated as CAWSPLNQPQHF. This sequence joins TRBV30 and TRBJ1-5, with D unresolved. The length of the CDR3 is 12 residues. Germline CDR1 reads GTSNPN; CDR2 reads SVGIG (reference sequence). The V end lost 5 bases, the J end lost 4 bases, and 9 bases lay between the germline ends.

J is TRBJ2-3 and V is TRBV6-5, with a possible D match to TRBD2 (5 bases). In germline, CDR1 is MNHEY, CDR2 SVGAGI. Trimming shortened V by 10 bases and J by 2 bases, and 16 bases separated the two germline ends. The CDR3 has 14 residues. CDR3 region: CATDQKRHTDTQYF. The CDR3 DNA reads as TGTGCCACCGATCAAAAGCGGCACACAGATACGCAGTATTTT.

The CDR3 bases are TGTGCCAGCAGCCTAGGACCTGGGGATGAGCAGTTCTTC. It yields the protein CASSLGPGDEQFF. The chain joins TRBV6-5 to TRBJ2-1; D remains unclear. Germline-derived CDR1 and CDR2 are MNHEY and SVGAGI. V lost 6 bases and J 8 bases, leaving 14 bases between the germline ends. The CDR3 is made up of 13 amino acids.

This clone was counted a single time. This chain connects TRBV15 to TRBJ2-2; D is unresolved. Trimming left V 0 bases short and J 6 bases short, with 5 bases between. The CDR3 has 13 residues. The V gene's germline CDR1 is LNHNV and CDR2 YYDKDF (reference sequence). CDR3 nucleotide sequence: TGTGCCACCAGCAGAGAAAGAGCCGGGGAGCTGTTTTTT. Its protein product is CATSRERAGELFF.